Presented here are 16 T cell receptor beta chains from one specimen sequenced in a study of cytomegalovirus exposure and HLA in healthy donors. Primers included in the PCR were 60 Vbeta and 13 Jbeta primers. Method: immunoSEQ multiplex PCR; TCRdb's copy keeps in-frame clones and lacks some. The table has some 85,000 clones, roughly 84% seen once; the top ten hold roughly 2.3%. The material sequenced was PBMCs. These receptors all come from a woman in her 50s in good health and CMV-seronegative.

V usage is TRBV27 and J usage is TRBJ2-7, with D possibly TRBD2 on 5 matching bases. V dropped 6 bases and J dropped 4 bases, with 13 bases sitting between them. Germline V gene lookup returns CDR1 MNHEY and CDR2 SMNVEV (reference sequence). This CDR3 comprises 13 residues. The CDR3, as DNA: TGTGCCAGCAGAAGGTCGGGAACTTACGAGCAGTACTTC. It is translated as CASRRSGTYEQYF.

V gene TRBV18 combines with J gene TRBJ2-5; TRBD2 aligns across 12 bases. With 6 bases clipped from V and 5 bases from J, the junction kept 4 bases outside the gene matches. Germline CDR1 KGHSH, CDR2 LQKENI. This CDR3 is built from 14 residues. In nucleotides, the CDR3 is TGTGCCAGCTCCTGGACTAGCGGGAAGGAGACCCAGTACTTC. Encoded protein: CASSWTSGKETQYF.

The chain employs TRBV5-1 and TRBJ2-1; unclear D gene. Trimming removed 0 bases from V and 1 base from J, with 8 bases in between. Germline V gene lookup returns CDR1 SGHRS and CDR2 YFSETQ. The CDR3 sequence is 15 residues long. The CDR3, as DNA: TGCGCCAGCAGCTTGGCCGAGCGATCCTACAATGAGCAGTTCTTC. Encoded protein: CASSLAERSYNEQFF.

The chain is built from TRBV28 and TRBJ2-7; 13 bases line up with TRBD2. The CDR3 has 17 amino acids. V gave up 6 bases and J gave up 2 bases; unmatched junction bases: 10. Germline assignment: CDR1 MDHEN and CDR2 SYDVKM. The CDR3, as DNA: TGTGCCAGCAGCCCCCCCGGACTAGCGGGAGTTGCCTACGAGCAGTACTTC. Its translation is CASSPPGLAGVAYEQYF.

The chain uses TRBV7-2 and TRBJ2-5; 8 bases agree with TRBD1. Trimming took 4 bases from V and 1 from J; bases not matched to a gene: 5. CDR3 size: 15 residues. Germline CDR1 SGHTA, CDR2 FQGNSA. CDR3 in amino acids: CASSSTGTGQETQYF. The CDR3 region has the DNA TGTGCCAGCAGCTCCACCGGGACAGGCCAAGAGACCCAGTACTTC.

V gene TRBV27 combines with J gene TRBJ1-5; D might be TRBD1 (5 bases). Germline loops: CDR1 MNHEY, CDR2 SMNVEV (reference sequence). V was clipped by 4 bases and J by 4 bases, with 8 bases between them. The CDR3 is 13 amino acids. This CDR3 is CASSSQENQPQHF. CDR3 nucleotide sequence: TGTGCCAGCAGTTCACAGGAAAATCAGCCCCAGCATTTT.

The chain links TRBV14 to TRBJ2-1, with TRBD2 identical over 8 bases. In germline, CDR1 is SGHDN, CDR2 FVKESK. There are 20 residues in the CDR3. The trim removed 4 bases at V and 4 bases at J, leaving 21 bases unmatched. The CDR3 sequence: CASSPPLALLADIRYNEQFF. The CDR3 nucleotides read TGTGCCAGCAGCCCCCCTCTAGCGTTACTAGCGGACATAAGATACAATGAGCAGTTCTTC.

The gene calls are TRBV7-8 and TRBJ1-1; no definite D call. Germline CDR1 reads SGHVS; CDR2 reads FQNEAQ. Trimming took 3 bases from V and 1 from J, leaving 18 bases between them. The length of the CDR3 is 17 residues. CDR3 coding DNA: TGTGCCAGCAGCTTGGAGGTGGCACCCCTAGGGAACACTGAAGCTTTCTTT. Translation gives CASSLEVAPLGNTEAFF.

The chain employs TRBV1 and TRBJ1-2. TRBV1 is classified as a pseudogene. The CDR3 contains 11 residues. CDR3 amino acids: CTSSRGGGYTF. The CDR3 nucleotides read TGCACCAGCAGCCGAGGTGGCGGCTACACCTTC.

This chain connects TRBV6-5 to TRBJ2-7; D possibly corresponds to TRBD2 (6 bases). V shed 2 bases and J shed 7 bases, with 12 bases lying between them. The CDR3 is made up of 13 amino acids. Germline loops: CDR1 MNHEY, CDR2 SVGAGI. CDR3 protein: CASSYSDAGEQYF. The CDR3 DNA follows: TGTGCCAGCAGTTACAGTGATGCGGGGGAGCAGTACTTC.

This clone was picked up one time. The genes are TRBV29-1 and TRBJ1-3; D possibly corresponds to TRBD1 (6 bases). In germline, CDR1 is SQVTM, CDR2 ANQGSEA. V was trimmed by 1 base and J by 0 bases, leaving 16 bases between them. The CDR3 has 17 residues. The DNA for the CDR3 is TGCAGCGTTGAAGTTTGGCAGGGGTCCTACTCTGGAAACACCATATATTTT. This codes for CSVEVWQGSYSGNTIYF.

J is TRBJ2-7 and V is TRBV5-1; 8 nucleotides agree with TRBD1. Germline V CDR1 and CDR2: SGHRS, YFSETQ. The J segment lost 6 bases and the V segment lost 2 bases, leaving 1 base of the junction unmatched. This CDR3 is built from 12 residues. The CDR3 loop is CASSFTGGEQYF. In nucleotides, the CDR3 is TGCGCCAGCAGCTTTACAGGGGGCGAGCAGTACTTC.

V usage is TRBV5-1 and J usage is TRBJ1-2, with TRBD1 identical over 9 bases. V lost 2 bases to trimming and J lost 5 bases; unmatched junction nucleotides: 7. The germline gives CDR1 SGHRS, CDR2 YFSETQ. CDR3 length: 15 residues. The CDR3 DNA reads as TGCGCCAGCAGCTTAGACTCGGGACAGGGTTATGGCTACACCTTC. It encodes CASSLDSGQGYGYTF. The entire variable domain, with the rest obtained from reference TRBV5-1 and TRBJ1-2, is as follows: KAGVTQTPRYLIKTRGQQVTLSCSPISGHRSVSWYQQTPGQGLQFLFEYFSETQRNKGNFPGRFSGRQFSNSRSEMNVSTLELGDSALYLCASSLDSGQGYGYTFGSGTRLTVV.

The gene calls are TRBV19 and TRBJ1-5, with D possibly being TRBD1 (5 bases). The CDR3 is made up of 15 amino acids. V shed 2 bases and J shed 5 bases, with 13 bases lying between them. Germline CDR1 is LNHDA and CDR2 is SQIVND (reference sequence). This CDR3 reads CASSIHKRGDQPQHF. The CDR3 DNA reads TGTGCCAGTAGTATACACAAACGGGGGGATCAGCCCCAGCATTTT.

The chain has TRBV5-1 and TRBJ2-1; TRBD2 might be the D (5 bases). Trimming took 0 bases from V and 9 from J, leaving 13 bases between them. CDR3 size: 14 residues. Germline V gives CDR1 SGHRS, CDR2 YFSETQ. The CDR3 nucleotides read TGCGCCAGCAGCTTGGGGACGGGATCCTTTGAGCAGTTCTTC. The encoded protein is CASSLGTGSFEQFF.

V and J are TRBV29-1 and TRBJ2-3, with 8 bases identical to TRBD1. Looked up from germline, CDR1 is SQVTM and CDR2 is ANQGSEA. The CDR3 is 14 amino acids. V lost 7 bases and J lost 2; bases outside the gene matches: 8. CDR3 nucleotides: TGCAGCGCCCATCGGGACAGGACCACAGATACGCAGTATTTT. Its protein is CSAHRDRTTDTQYF.